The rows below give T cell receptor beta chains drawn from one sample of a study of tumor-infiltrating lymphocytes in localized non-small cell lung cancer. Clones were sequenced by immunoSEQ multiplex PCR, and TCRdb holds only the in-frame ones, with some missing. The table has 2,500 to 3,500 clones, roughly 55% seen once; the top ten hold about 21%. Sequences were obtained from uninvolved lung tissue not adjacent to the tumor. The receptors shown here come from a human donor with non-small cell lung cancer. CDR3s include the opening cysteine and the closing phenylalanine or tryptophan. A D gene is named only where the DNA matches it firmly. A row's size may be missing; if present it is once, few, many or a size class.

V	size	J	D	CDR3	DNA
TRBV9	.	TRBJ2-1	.	CASSPGQRVDYNEQFF	TGTGCCAGCAGCCCAGGACAGCGTGTAGACTACAATGAGCAGTTCTTC
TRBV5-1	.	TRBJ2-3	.	CASSGFGTDTQYF	TGCGCCAGCAGCGGATTCGGCACAGATACGCAGTATTTT
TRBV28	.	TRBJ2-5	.	CASSLIRAGETQYF	TGTGCCAGCAGTTTAATTCGGGCAGGAGAGACCCAGTACTTC
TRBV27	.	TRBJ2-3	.	CASSIVPFTDTQYF	TGTGCCAGCAGCATTGTCCCATTCACAGATACGCAGTATTTT
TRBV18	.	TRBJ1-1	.	CASSPMANTEAFF	TGTGCCAGCTCACCAATGGCGAACACTGAAGCTTTCTTT
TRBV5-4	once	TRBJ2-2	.	CASSSIDTGELFF	TGTGCCAGCAGCTCTATAGATACCGGGGAGCTGTTTTTT
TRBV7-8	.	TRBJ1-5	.	CASSPGAHGNQPQHF	TGTGCCAGCAGCCCCGGGGCTCATGGCAATCAGCCCCAGCATTTT
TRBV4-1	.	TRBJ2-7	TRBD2	CASSAQVLSGSYEQYF	TGCGCCAGCAGCGCTCAAGTGCTTAGCGGGAGTTACGAGCAGTACTTC
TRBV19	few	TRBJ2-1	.	CASSPWSGSTYNEQFF	TGTGCCAGTAGTCCCTGGAGCGGGTCCACCTACAATGAGCAGTTCTTC
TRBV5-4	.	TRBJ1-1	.	CASSKQGRNTEAFF	TGTGCCAGCAGCAAGCAGGGGAGGAACACTGAAGCTTTCTTT
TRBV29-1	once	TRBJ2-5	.	CSGTYQGGAETQYF	TGCAGCGGAACCTATCAGGGGGGGGCAGAGACCCAGTACTTC
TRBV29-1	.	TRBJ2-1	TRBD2	CSAPPAGANYNEQFF	TGCAGCGCCCCCCCCGCGGGAGCGAACTACAATGAGCAGTTCTTC
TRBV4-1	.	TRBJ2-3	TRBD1	CASSQERTGTGSDTQYF	TGCGCCAGCAGCCAAGAGAGGACTGGGACAGGGTCAGATACGCAGTATTTT
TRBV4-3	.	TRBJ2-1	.	CASSQDLGKSSYNEQFF	TGCGCCAGCAGCCAAGATCTCGGGAAGAGCTCCTACAATGAGCAGTTCTTC
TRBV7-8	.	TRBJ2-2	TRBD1	CASSPDRANTGELFF	TGTGCCAGCAGCCCTGACAGGGCCAACACCGGGGAGCTGTTTTTT
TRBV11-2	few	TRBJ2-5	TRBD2	CASSLVAGVQTQYF	TGTGCCAGCAGCTTAGTAGCGGGGGTTCAGACCCAGTACTTC
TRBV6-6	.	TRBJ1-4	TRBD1	CASSLQGARGEKLFF	TGTGCCAGCAGTTTGCAGGGGGCAAGGGGTGAAAAACTGTTTTTT
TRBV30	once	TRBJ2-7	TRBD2	CAWSGGLAGYEQYF	TGTGCCTGGAGTGGGGGACTAGCGGGATACGAGCAGTACTTC
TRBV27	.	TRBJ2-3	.	CASSFFSRISTDTQYF	TGTGCCAGCAGTTTTTTTTCCCGGATTAGCACAGATACGCAGTATTTT
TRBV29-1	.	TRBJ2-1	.	CSPLAVPGNEQFF	TGCAGCCCGTTGGCAGTTCCAGGCAATGAGCAGTTCTTC
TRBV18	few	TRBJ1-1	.	CASSSGTVNAEAFF	TGTGCCAGCTCATCCGGGACGGTGAACGCTGAAGCTTTCTTT
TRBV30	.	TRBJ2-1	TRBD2	CAWRNKAGSRQFF	TGTGCCTGGAGAAATAAAGCGGGATCTAGGCAGTTCTTC
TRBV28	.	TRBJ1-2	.	CASRDSYGYTF	TGTGCCAGCAGGGACAGTTATGGCTACACCTTC
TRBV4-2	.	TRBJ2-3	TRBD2	CASSQGASGSSADTQYF	TGTGCCAGCAGCCAAGGGGCTAGCGGGAGTAGTGCAGATACGCAGTATTTT
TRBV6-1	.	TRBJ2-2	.	CASSQGPDTGELFF	TGTGCCAGCAGTCAGGGGCCTGACACCGGGGAGCTGTTTTTT
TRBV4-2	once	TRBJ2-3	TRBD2	CASSPERGPSGSGGATDTQYF	TGTGCCAGCAGCCCCGAGAGGGGTCCTAGCGGGAGTGGAGGGGCCACAGATACGCAGTATTTT
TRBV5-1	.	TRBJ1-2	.	CASSGGLFFGDYGYTF	TGCGCCAGCAGCGGAGGTTTATTCTTTGGAGACTATGGCTACACCTTC
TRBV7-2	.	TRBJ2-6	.	CASSVGGTGANVLTF	TGTGCCAGCAGCGTCGGGGGAACTGGGGCCAACGTCCTGACTTTC
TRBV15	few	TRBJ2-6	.	CATSRDRVGANVLTF	TGTGCCACCAGCAGAGATCGAGTTGGGGCCAACGTCCTGACTTTC
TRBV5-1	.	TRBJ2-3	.	CASSSGRSGTDTQYF	TGCGCCAGCAGCTCCGGACGGAGTGGCACAGATACGCAGTATTTT
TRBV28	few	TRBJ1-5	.	CASSRRQGDQPQHF	TGTGCCAGCAGCAGGCGCCAAGGGGACCAGCCCCAGCATTTT
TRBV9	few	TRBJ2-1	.	CASSVEFGTHNEQFF	TGTGCCAGCAGCGTAGAGTTCGGGACCCACAATGAGCAGTTCTTC
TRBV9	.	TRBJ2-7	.	CASSVEVLWRQVSYEQYF	TGTGCCAGCAGCGTAGAAGTACTATGGAGACAGGTATCCTACGAGCAGTACTTC
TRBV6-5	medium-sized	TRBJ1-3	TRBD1	CATQGTGGYTIYF	TGTGCCACCCAGGGGACAGGGGGATACACCATATATTTT
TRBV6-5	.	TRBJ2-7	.	CASSRISGVLGEQYF	TGTGCCAGCAGTAGAATTTCTGGCGTTTTGGGCGAGCAGTACTTC
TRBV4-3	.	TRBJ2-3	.	CASSQDRSGDTQYF	TGCGCCAGCAGCCAAGATAGGTCGGGGGATACGCAGTATTTT
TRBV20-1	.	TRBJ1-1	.	CSAGGGRGAFF	TGCAGTGCCGGAGGAGGGAGGGGAGCTTTCTTT
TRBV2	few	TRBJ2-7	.	CASTRTDSYEQYF	TGTGCCAGCACTCGGACAGACTCCTACGAGCAGTACTTC
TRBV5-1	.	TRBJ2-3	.	CASRSGGNPLGDTQYF	TGCGCCAGCAGATCTGGCGGGAACCCCCTGGGAGATACGCAGTATTTT
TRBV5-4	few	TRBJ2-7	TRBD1	CASSLRDRVYEQYF	TGTGCCAGCAGCTTGCGAGACAGGGTCTACGAGCAGTACTTC
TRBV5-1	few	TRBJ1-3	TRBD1	CASSPGTVSGNTIYF	TGCGCCAGCAGCCCTGGGACAGTCTCTGGAAACACCATATATTTT
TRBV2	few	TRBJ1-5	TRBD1	CASSGGDRGSNQPQHF	TGTGCCAGCAGTGGGGGGGACAGGGGTAGCAATCAGCCCCAGCATTTT
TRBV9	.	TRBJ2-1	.	CASSVGGNNEQFF	TGTGCCAGCAGCGTTGGGGGGAACAATGAGCAGTTCTTC
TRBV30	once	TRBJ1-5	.	CAWSKGSNQPQHF	TGTGCCTGGAGTAAGGGTAGCAATCAGCCCCAGCATTTT
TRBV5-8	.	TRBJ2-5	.	CASSLTGRGETQYF	TGTGCCAGCAGCTTAACGGGAAGGGGAGAGACCCAGTACTTC
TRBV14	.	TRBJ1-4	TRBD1	CASRDRTNEKLFF	TGTGCCAGCCGGGACAGAACTAATGAAAAACTGTTTTTT
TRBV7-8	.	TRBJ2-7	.	CASSLEAGTNYEQYF	TGTGCCAGCAGCTTAGAGGCGGGGACCAACTACGAGCAGTACTTC
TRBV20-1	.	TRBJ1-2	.	CSARQGYGYTF	TGCAGTGCTAGACAGGGTTATGGCTACACCTTC
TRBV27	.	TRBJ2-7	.	CASSFSQGTYEQYF	TGTGCCAGCAGTTTCTCGCAGGGGACATACGAGCAGTACTTC
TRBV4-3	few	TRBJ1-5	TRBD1	CASSYDRDQPQHF	TGCGCCAGCAGCTATGACAGGGATCAGCCCCAGCATTTT
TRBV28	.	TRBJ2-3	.	CASSLLGPSTDTQYF	TGTGCCAGCAGTTTGTTGGGGCCCAGCACAGATACGCAGTATTTT
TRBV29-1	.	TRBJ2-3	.	CSVEVAGLDTQYF	TGCAGCGTTGAGGTGGCGGGATTAGATACGCAGTATTTT
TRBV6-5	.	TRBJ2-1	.	CASSYGGGRVHEQFF	TGTGCCAGCAGTTACGGGGGGGGGCGCGTCCATGAGCAGTTCTTC